The rows below give T cell receptor beta chains drawn from one sample of a study of OX40 agonist ivuxolimab in advanced cancers. Some clones are missing from TCRdb's copy, which holds only in-frame ones; the method was immunoSEQ multiplex PCR. The sample consists of about 35,000 clones, over 80% of them appearing once. Specimen: CD4+ or CD8+ T cells sorted from blood, collected in a trial of the OX40 agonist ivuxolimab. These receptors originate from an adult with an advanced solid tumor such as melanoma, head and neck, liver or kidney cancer. Each CDR3 is given with its conserved first and last residue. The D gene is left open where the match is weak. Clone size is not always given. Where it is, it says once, few, many or a class for expanded clones.

clone_size: -
j_call: TRBJ1-1
d_call: TRBD1
v_call: TRBV9
cdr3_aa: CASSPLGGQINTEAFF
cdr3_nt: TGTGCCAGCAGCCCCTTAGGGGGACAGATCAACACTGAAGCTTTCTTT

clone_size: -
j_call: TRBJ2-7
d_call: -
v_call: TRBV5-6
cdr3_aa: CASSLGVTAYEQYF
cdr3_nt: TGTGCCAGCAGCTTGGGGGTGACAGCATACGAGCAGTACTTC

clone_size: -
j_call: TRBJ2-1
d_call: TRBD1
v_call: TRBV6-4
cdr3_aa: CATGRGPDYNEQFF
cdr3_nt: TGTGCCACCGGCAGGGGGCCCGATTACAATGAGCAGTTCTTC

clone_size: -
j_call: TRBJ2-7
d_call: TRBD2
v_call: TRBV4-3
cdr3_aa: CASSQIAGSYEQYF
cdr3_nt: TGCGCCAGCAGCCAAATAGCGGGTAGCTACGAGCAGTACTTC

clone_size: -
j_call: TRBJ2-1
d_call: -
v_call: TRBV27
cdr3_aa: CASSLLALGEQFF
cdr3_nt: TGTGCCAGCAGTTTATTGGCCCTCGGCGAGCAGTTCTTC

clone_size: -
j_call: TRBJ2-1
d_call: TRBD2
v_call: TRBV27
cdr3_aa: CASKRAGGRNEQFF
cdr3_nt: TGTGCCAGCAAGCGGGCGGGAGGAAGGAATGAGCAGTTCTTC

clone_size: -
j_call: TRBJ2-7
d_call: -
v_call: TRBV18
cdr3_aa: CASSPPTSASEQYF
cdr3_nt: TGTGCCAGCTCACCACCGACCAGTGCCTCCGAGCAGTACTTC

clone_size: -
j_call: TRBJ2-1
d_call: -
v_call: TRBV7-2
cdr3_aa: CASSSTGYDEQFF
cdr3_nt: TGTGCCAGCAGCTCGACGGGATACGATGAGCAGTTCTTC

clone_size: -
j_call: TRBJ2-7
d_call: -
v_call: TRBV29-1
cdr3_aa: CSGRAGSSYEQYF
cdr3_nt: TGCAGCGGGCGGGCAGGGAGCTCCTACGAGCAGTACTTC

clone_size: -
j_call: TRBJ2-7
d_call: -
v_call: TRBV9
cdr3_aa: CASSVDDTSSYEQYF
cdr3_nt: TGTGCCAGCAGCGTGGATGATACCAGCTCCTACGAGCAGTACTTC

clone_size: -
j_call: TRBJ2-7
d_call: TRBD2
v_call: TRBV30
cdr3_aa: CAWSSGSSYEQYF
cdr3_nt: TGTGCCTGGTCTAGCGGGAGCTCCTACGAGCAGTACTTC

clone_size: -
j_call: TRBJ2-3
d_call: -
v_call: TRBV9
cdr3_aa: CASSPGGGAAGTDTQYF
cdr3_nt: TGTGCCAGCAGCCCCGGTGGGGGGGCGGCGGGCACAGATACGCAGTATTTT

clone_size: -
j_call: TRBJ1-2
d_call: -
v_call: TRBV5-8
cdr3_aa: CASSLILYGYTF
cdr3_nt: TGTGCCAGCAGCTTGATCCTTTATGGCTACACCTTC

clone_size: -
j_call: TRBJ2-7
d_call: TRBD1
v_call: TRBV7-3
cdr3_aa: CASSLIRGDREPYEQYF
cdr3_nt: TGTGCCAGCAGCTTAATCCGGGGGGACAGGGAGCCCTACGAGCAGTACTTC

clone_size: -
j_call: TRBJ2-5
d_call: -
v_call: TRBV7-9
cdr3_aa: CASSFIRETQYF
cdr3_nt: TGTGCCAGCAGCTTTATCAGGGAGACCCAGTACTTC

clone_size: few
j_call: TRBJ1-1
d_call: TRBD1
v_call: TRBV28
cdr3_aa: CASSLWTGDEAFF
cdr3_nt: TGTGCCAGCAGTTTATGGACAGGGGATGAAGCTTTCTTT

clone_size: -
j_call: TRBJ2-1
d_call: TRBD2
v_call: TRBV29-1
cdr3_aa: CSVAGLAGLSYNEQFF
cdr3_nt: TGCAGCGTTGCGGGACTAGCGGGGCTCTCCTACAATGAGCAGTTCTTC

clone_size: -
j_call: TRBJ1-1
d_call: TRBD1
v_call: TRBV19
cdr3_aa: CASSINRDRGRRMNTEAFF
cdr3_nt: TGTGCCAGTAGTATAAATCGAGACAGGGGGCGAAGAATGAACACTGAAGCTTTCTTT